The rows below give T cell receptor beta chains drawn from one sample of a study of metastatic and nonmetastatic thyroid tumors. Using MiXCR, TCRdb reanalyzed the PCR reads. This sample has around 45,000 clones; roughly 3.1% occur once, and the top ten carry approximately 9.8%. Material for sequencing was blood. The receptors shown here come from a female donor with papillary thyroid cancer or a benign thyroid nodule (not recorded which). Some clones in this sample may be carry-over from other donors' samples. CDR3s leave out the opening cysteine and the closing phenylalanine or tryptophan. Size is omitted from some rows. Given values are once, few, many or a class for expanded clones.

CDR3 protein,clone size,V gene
ASSLTQQGEDF,.,TRBV7-3
ASSFEGTGLEKLF,few,TRBV28
ASGLDRAQRYPRETQY,many,TRBV12-5
ATSGYSYGYT,many,TRBV7-9
AWSPSGERSYT,few,TRBV30
ASRDGLAEFYEQY,medium-sized,TRBV2
ASSPQAGVSNEQF,few,TRBV12-3/TRBV12-4
SASRDRDSYEQY,.,TRBV20-1
SVDSLQGAGTEAF,.,TRBV29-1
ASSSKAWGTEAF,.,TRBV11-2
ASSTGTHLGYT,many,TRBV5-1